This T cell receptor beta chain was profiled in a study of human T cells and chemical hapten exposure. Study summary: Enrolled patients were predominantly female and had alopecia areata, totalis or universalis. Overall study results and limits: No shift was seen in TCRs above 1 in 1000 frequency with DPC sensitization.

As concerns this clonotype: Its antigen is not identified.

V lost 4 bases, J lost 3 bases, and 11 bases lay in between. The germline V gene has CDR1 SGHRS and CDR2 YFSETQ. The CDR3 totals 13 residues. TCRdb itself ran the RACE reads through MiXCR, one entry per CDR3 protein. The profile shows about 190,000 distinct CDR3 sequences, around a quarter of them singletons. Time point denoted: patch test 3, about 24 weeks after DPC sensitization. The treatment: therapeutic diphenylcyclopropenone sensitization with weekly scalp DPC. Suited to DPC and affected by alopecia, the donors ranged from 18 to 70 years old. This TCR was recovered from a woman between 40 and 55 years old with alopecia areata. Some clones in this sample may be carry-over from other donors' samples. The sample was whole blood, taken in connection with sensitization to the hapten diphenylcyclopropenone (DPC). The chain is built from TRBV5-1 and TRBJ2-7, with unresolved D. In DNA form, the CDR3 reads TGCGCCAGCAGCCCATCGACAATCTACGAGCAGTACTTC. Protein sequence: CASSPSTIYEQYF. The whole variable domain, remainder taken from reference TRBV5-1 and TRBJ2-7, is KAGVTQTPRYLIKTRGQQVTLSCSPISGHRSVSWYQQTPGQGLQFLFEYFSETQRNKGNFPGRFSGRQFSNSRSEMNVSTLELGDSALYLCASSPSTIYEQYFGPGTRLTVT.